This TCR beta chain is drawn from a study of glioma-infiltrating T cells. CDR3 size: 14 residues. V was pared by 3 bases and J by 3 bases, with 12 bases between. Germline values: CDR1 LGHNT, CDR2 FRNRAP. Study results and limitations: Tissue-blood divergence was below expectation in non-neoplastic patients, above in gliomas. Very few CDR3 sequences were shared between tissue and blood.

Concerning this clonotype: Its antigen is undetermined.

Using RNA template, CDR3s of TCR alpha and beta were amplified with iRepertoire arm-PCR. MiXCR was run by TCRdb on the multiplex PCR reads, yielding one entry per CDR3 protein. The sample yields 44,000 or so distinct CDR3 sequences, around 24% seen once. This TCR derives from a human donor with low-grade glioma or glioblastoma, undergoing nonglioma brain surgery, or in good health (not recorded which). V is TRBV12-5 and J is TRBJ2-7, with D perhaps TRBD1 (7 bases). Input material: glioma tissue, nonneoplastic brain tissue, or PBMCs (not recorded which). In nucleotides, the CDR3 is TGTGCTAGTGGTTTCGGGGGACAGAGCTACGAGCAGTACTTC. Translation: CASGFGGQSYEQYF. The full variable domain, with the rest looked up from reference TRBV12-5 and TRBJ2-7, is DARVTQTPRHKVTEMGQEVTMRCQPILGHNTVFWYRQTMMQGLELLAYFRNRAPLDDSGMPKDRFSAEMPDATLATLKIQPSEPRDSAVYFCASGFGGQSYEQYFGPGTRLTVT.